The rows below give T cell receptor beta chains drawn from one sample of a study of shared clonotypes between healthy human individuals. Using immunoSEQ multiplex PCR, the repertoire was profiled, and TCRdb retains in-frame clones only, with some absent. The sample lists about 2.2 million clones; over 85% were seen once. The sequenced sample consisted of naive CD8+ T cells from PBMCs. These receptors all stem from a man between 18 and 29 years old in good health. Some clones in this sample may be carry-over from other donors' samples. The CDR3 runs from the conserved cysteine through the conserved F or W. D genes are given only for firm matches. Clone size appears in some rows only: once, few, many, or a class for an expanded clone.

d_gene	len	v_gene	abundance	j_gene	CDR3nt	CDR3aa
-	19	TRBV9	once	TRBJ1-4	TGTGCCAGCAGCGGCGTGGGGGGCGGGACACCTCAGGGTAATGAAAAACTGTTTTTT	CASSGVGGGTPQGNEKLFF
TRBD2	14	TRBV7-9	-	TRBJ2-1	TGTGCCGGTCGGGAGGGAGGGCGAGGCAATGAGCAGTTCTTC	CAGREGGRGNEQFF
-	14	TRBV7-8	-	TRBJ1-5	TGTGCCAGCAGCCAAATATATAGCAATCAGCCCCAGCATTTT	CASSQIYSNQPQHF
-	14	TRBV6-5	-	TRBJ1-3	TGTGCCAGCAGTTACTGGGGCTCTGGAAACACCATATATTTT	CASSYWGSGNTIYF
TRBD2	16	TRBV7-3	-	TRBJ2-1	TGTGCCAGCAGCCGCGGCGGGCTAGCGGGTATCAATGAGCAGTTCTTC	CASSRGGLAGINEQFF
-	16	TRBV10-3	-	TRBJ2-2	TGTGCCATCAGTGAGTCTTGGACAGACCTCACCGGGGAGCTGTTTTTT	CAISESWTDLTGELFF
-	13	TRBV6-5	once	TRBJ2-7	TGTGCCAGCCGGGGACCAGTACCCTACGAGCAGTACTTC	CASRGPVPYEQYF
-	14	TRBV5-4	-	TRBJ1-1	TGTGCCAGCAGCTTGGGACAGAGTAACACTGAAGCTTTCTTT	CASSLGQSNTEAFF
-	14	TRBV6-5	-	TRBJ2-2	TGTGCCAGCAGTGACGGCGGATACACCGGGGAGCTGTTTTTT	CASSDGGYTGELFF
-	14	TRBV10-1	few	TRBJ1-1	TGCGCCAGCAGTATGTCCGGGCACTCCACTGAAGCTTTCTTT	CASSMSGHSTEAFF
TRBD2	16	TRBV6-1	-	TRBJ2-1	TGTGCCAGCAGTGTACGGACTAGCGGGAGGAGGAATGAGCAGTTCTTC	CASSVRTSGRRNEQFF
TRBD2	16	TRBV9	once	TRBJ2-1	TGTGCCAGCAGCGTAGCCCGACTAGCGGCCTACAATGAGCAGTTCTTC	CASSVARLAAYNEQFF
-	11	TRBV27	-	TRBJ2-5	TGTGCCAGCAGTTTTGCCGAGACCCAGTACTTC	CASSFAETQYF
-	13	TRBV4-3	-	TRBJ2-7	TGCGCCAGCAGCCAGCACCGATCCTACGAGCAGTACTTC	CASSQHRSYEQYF
TRBD1	15	TRBV28	-	TRBJ2-7	TGTGCCAGCAGCGCCGGGACAGGGACCTACTACGAGCAGTACTTC	CASSAGTGTYYEQYF
TRBD2	14	TRBV5-6	-	TRBJ2-1	TGTGCCAGCAGCTTAGGGACTAGCGGCAATGAGCAGTTCTTC	CASSLGTSGNEQFF
-	15	TRBV30	-	TRBJ1-2	TGTGCCTGGTTCCCGGCAGGGGCGCCTAACTATGGCTACACCTTC	CAWFPAGAPNYGYTF
-	14	TRBV19	-	TRBJ1-2	TGTGCCAGTAGTCAGGGCACCCCTAACTATGGCTACACCTTC	CASSQGTPNYGYTF
-	14	TRBV27	-	TRBJ2-5	TGTGCCAGCGCCCCATGGGGGAGCCGGGAGACCCAGTACTTC	CASAPWGSRETQYF
-	15	TRBV11-3	-	TRBJ2-7	TGTGCCAGCAGCTTAGGGCCCCTACCCGGCTACGAGCAGTACTTC	CASSLGPLPGYEQYF
-	15	TRBV28	-	TRBJ1-5	TGTGCCAGCAGTTTATTTGGAACAGTTAATCAGCCCCAGCATTTT	CASSLFGTVNQPQHF
-	15	TRBV4-3	-	TRBJ1-1	TGCGCCAGCAGCCAAACCCGGCGACTAGAGGCTGAAGCTTTCTTT	CASSQTRRLEAEAFF
-	15	TRBV7-9	-	TRBJ2-3	TGTGCCAGCAGATCCATGGCGGGCCTCTCAGATACGCAGTATTTT	CASRSMAGLSDTQYF
TRBD2	20	TRBV19	once	TRBJ2-7	TGTGCCAGTAGTACGAGACCCGGGACTAGCGGCCCCGGCGTTTCCTACGAGCAGTACTTC	CASSTRPGTSGPGVSYEQYF
-	15	TRBV15	-	TRBJ2-2	TGTGCCACCAGCAGAGATCCACTAGCCACCGGGGAGCTGTTTTTT	CATSRDPLATGELFF
-	13	TRBV7-9	-	TRBJ2-2	TGTGCCAGCAGCCAGGACAGCACCGGGGAGCTGTTTTTT	CASSQDSTGELFF
-	15	TRBV7-9	once	TRBJ2-7	TGTGCCAGCAGCCCTAAGTCAGAACCAACCTACGAGCAGTACTTC	CASSPKSEPTYEQYF
TRBD1	16	TRBV19	-	TRBJ2-5	TGTGCCAGTAGTAAGGCGGCGACAGGGGCCAAAGAGACCCAGTACTTC	CASSKAATGAKETQYF
-	14	TRBV5-1	-	TRBJ2-1	TGCGCCAGCAGAAGTAGAAATGTCGTCGATGAGCAGTTCTTC	CASRSRNVVDEQFF
TRBD2	16	TRBV5-4	-	TRBJ2-1	TGTGCCAGCAGCCCCGAGGCAGCGGGAGGGTTTGATGAGCAGTTCTTC	CASSPEAAGGFDEQFF
-	11	TRBV7-9	-	TRBJ2-7	TGTGCCAGCAGCGGCGTCGCGGAGCAGTACTTC	CASSGVAEQYF
-	14	TRBV7-9	-	TRBJ2-2	TGTGCCAGCAGCTTAGCGGGAGCGAGGGGGGAGCTGTTTTTT	CASSLAGARGELFF
-	11	TRBV7-9	-	TRBJ2-7	TGTGCCAGCAGCCCAGGTTTCGAGCAGTACTTC	CASSPGFEQYF
-	14	TRBV7-6	once	TRBJ2-7	TGTGCCAGCAGCTGGGGGGGCCCAACCTACGAGCAGTACTTC	CASSWGGPTYEQYF
-	15	TRBV9	-	TRBJ1-5	TGTGCCAGCAGCGTAGGGAGGGGCCTTTATCAGCCCCAGCATTTT	CASSVGRGLYQPQHF
TRBD1	15	TRBV10-2	-	TRBJ2-5	TGCGCCAGCAGTCTCTACAGGGGGCAGGCAGAGACCCAGTACTTC	CASSLYRGQAETQYF
TRBD1	17	TRBV28	-	TRBJ2-7	TGTGCCAGCAGCGACCTTTTCCTCCGGGACAGGGGGTACGAGCAGTACTTC	CASSDLFLRDRGYEQYF
-	15	TRBV4-3	-	TRBJ2-2	TGCGCCAGCAGCCAAGAGGAGCAATACACCGGGGAGCTGTTTTTT	CASSQEEQYTGELFF
-	13	TRBV6-1	-	TRBJ2-7	TGTGCCAGCCGGGCTTCTCTTCGCTACGAGCAGTACTTC	CASRASLRYEQYF
-	13	TRBV15	once	TRBJ1-4	TGTGCCACCAGCAGAGGGGGAGAGGAAAAACTGTTTTTT	CATSRGGEEKLFF
-	14	TRBV4-1	few	TRBJ1-1	TGCGCCAGCAGCCAGGGGGCGGGGGACACTGAAGCTTTCTTT	CASSQGAGDTEAFF
-	17	TRBV4-1	-	TRBJ2-6	TGCGCCAGCAGCCAAGACGTAACCATCTCTGGGGCCAACGTCCTGACTTTC	CASSQDVTISGANVLTF
-	15	TRBV4-3	-	TRBJ2-7	TGCGCCAGCAGCCAAGATCGGGGGTGGACCTACGAGCAGTACTTC	CASSQDRGWTYEQYF
TRBD2	14	TRBV6-6	-	TRBJ2-1	TGTGCCAGCACTGCCGGACTAGCGGGAAATGAGCAGTTCTTC	CASTAGLAGNEQFF
TRBD2	19	TRBV9	-	TRBJ2-2	TGTGCCAGCAGCGTAGGCGGGTGGAGCGGGGATGATGATACCGGGGAGCTGTTTTTT	CASSVGGWSGDDDTGELFF
-	14	TRBV13	-	TRBJ2-5	TGTGCCAGCAGCTTGGTTGAGGACCAAGAGACCCAGTACTTC	CASSLVEDQETQYF
-	13	TRBV6-5	once	TRBJ2-7	TGTGCCAGCAGTTGGCAGGGCTCTTCCGAGCAGTACTTC	CASSWQGSSEQYF
TRBD2	15	TRBV27	-	TRBJ2-6	TGTGCCAGCAGTTTAGGCGGGGGAGGGGCCAACGTCCTGACTTTC	CASSLGGGGANVLTF
-	16	TRBV27	-	TRBJ1-5	TGTGCCAGCAGTTTATTAGGTCAGGGTTTGGGTCGGCCCCAGCATTTT	CASSLLGQGLGRPQHF
-	16	TRBV7-8	-	TRBJ2-7	TGTGCCAGCAGCTTAGAGGCCAGGTCGGCATTCAACGAGCAGTACTTC	CASSLEARSAFNEQYF
TRBD2	16	TRBV27	-	TRBJ2-1	TGTGCCAGCACCGGAACGGGACTAGCCTTCTACAATGAGCAGTTCTTC	CASTGTGLAFYNEQFF